This paragraph reports one T cell receptor beta chain. Antigen: not known. These data belong to a study of T cell responses to AZD1222 COVID-19 vaccine. On the study more broadly: Some second doses came at about 4 weeks and others at about 12 weeks; these were pooled. Study-wide findings and caveats: Just a handful of AZD1222 recipients tested seropositive at baseline. Among spike-specific TCRs, nearly half reportedly target unmutated variant regions. Clonal diversity was possibly underestimated; the donors were predominantly white British and more often female.

The method was immunoSEQ multiplex PCR; TCRdb's version includes in-frame clones alone and lacks a portion of them. The table has approximately 150,000 clones, 89% seen once. Trimming shortened V by 2 bases and J by 3 bases, and 15 bases separated the two germline ends. This CDR3 is 15 amino acids long. CDR1 and CDR2 (germline): SGHKS, YYEKEE (reference sequence). Sequences were derived from peripheral blood, sampled on day 0 of AZD1222 vaccination. The origin of this receptor is an adult in good health. The chain has TRBV5-5 and TRBJ2-7; D is possibly TRBD2 (5 bases). CDR3 nucleotides: TGTGCCAGCAGCTTAGGACGGCGGGTCTTCTACGAGCAGTACTTC. It codes for CASSLGRRVFYEQYF.